The present TCR beta chain was sequenced within a study of blood T cell repertoires in COVID-19. The CDR3 consists of 16 residues. Trimming stripped 5 bases from V and 0 bases from J, with 14 bases between. Germline V CDR1 and CDR2: MDHEN, SYDVKM. Profiling relied on immunoSEQ multiplex PCR, and the TCRdb table lists in-frame clones only, not all of them. The data show about 350,000 clones, roughly 90% seen once. The sequencing input was PBMCs or T cells enriched from blood (not recorded which). The gene calls are TRBV28 and TRBJ1-3; D not resolved. The receptor comes from a woman between 25 and 40 years old who had recovered from COVID-19. Here the CDR3 DNA reads TGTGCCAGCAGTCCCCCAGGCAAGAGCTCTGGAAACACCATATATTTT. Its translation is CASSPPGKSSGNTIYF.